The 18 T cell receptor beta chains in this list originate from one sample, sequenced in a study of identical twins. In TCRdb, the 5' RACE reads were re-called with MiXCR into one record per CDR3 protein. The repertoire holds approximately 620,000 distinct CDR3 sequences, with under 9% as singletons. These data were likewise used in another study, on yellow fever vaccine responses in identical twins.

Sample: PBMCs. The receptor source for this set is a young woman in good health.

This clonotype was seen a handful of times. The rearrangement joins TRBV5-1 to TRBJ1-4, with 9 bases lining up with TRBD1. The CDR3 extends over 15 amino acids. V trimming: 3 bases; J trimming: 5 bases; junction bases outside the gene matches: 5. Germline V gene sequence: CDR1 SGHRS, CDR2 YFSETQ. The chain's CDR3 is CASSSGQGTNEKLFF. The CDR3 DNA follows: TGCGCCAGCAGCTCCGGACAGGGGACGAATGAAAAACTGTTTTTT.

This clonotype occurred a few times. The chain is built from TRBV5-6 and TRBJ2-7; no clear D. The germline V and J ends were trimmed by 1 base and 2 bases, with 7 bases remaining between them. Germline V CDR1 and CDR2: SGHDT, YYEEEE. This CDR3 is 13 amino acids long. CDR3 region: CASSLPAAYEQYF. CDR3 DNA: TGTGCCAGCAGCTTGCCAGCTGCCTACGAGCAGTACTTC.

This clonotype was seen only a few times. This chain uses TRBV6-1 with TRBJ2-4; TRBD2 aligns across 14 bases. V was clipped by 6 bases and J by 0 bases; unmatched bases: 7. CDR3 size: 18 residues. Germline CDR1 MNHNS, CDR2 SASEGT. The CDR3 DNA sequence: TGTGCCAGCAGCTCCGGGACTAGCGGGGGACGAGCCAAAAACATTCAGTACTTC. This codes for CASSSGTSGGRAKNIQYF.

The chain links TRBV7-9 to TRBJ2-5; no clear D gene. The CDR3 sequence is 16 residues long. Germline V gives CDR1 SEHNR, CDR2 FQNEAQ (reference sequence). V shed 5 bases and J shed 4 bases, with 20 bases lying between them. CDR3 loop: CASSPRWAIVRETQYF. The CDR3 DNA reads TGTGCCAGCAGCCCGCGGTGGGCCATCGTCCGAGAGACCCAGTACTTC.

This clonotype was counted many times. This rearrangement joins TRBV29-1 to TRBJ2-2; D call uncertain. Germline V gene sequence: CDR1 SQVTM, CDR2 ANQGSEA. The CDR3 covers 13 residues. Trimming shortened V by 5 bases and J by 7 bases, and 14 bases separated the two germline ends. The CDR3 DNA follows: TGCAGCGTTAGTCCGGAAGCGAGCGGGGAGCTGTTTTTT. Protein product: CSVSPEASGELFF.

This sequence joins TRBV27 and TRBJ1-1, with D maybe TRBD1 (5 bases). This CDR3 has 12 residues. The V and J ends lost 8 bases and 8 bases respectively, with 15 bases between them. In germline, CDR1 is MNHEY, CDR2 SMNVEV (reference sequence). As DNA, the CDR3 is TGTGCCAGCGCTCCGGATGGGGGAGAAGCTTTCTTT. Encoded protein: CASAPDGGEAFF.

The CDR3 bases are TGTGCCAGCAGCCAACAGGGGTCCGGGAGGTCACCCCTCCACTTT. Translated: CASSQQGSGRSPLHF. The chain uses TRBV14 and TRBJ1-6; tentatively, D is TRBD1 (6 bases). Germline V gene sequence: CDR1 SGHDN, CDR2 FVKESK. CDR3 length: 15 amino acids. The V end lost 2 bases, the J end lost 10 bases, and 15 bases lay between the germline ends.

This clonotype was seen a few times. This rearrangement joins TRBV20-1 to TRBJ1-1; tentatively, D is TRBD1 (6 bases). This CDR3 has 15 residues. Trimming pared 0 bases from V and 0 bases from J, leaving 11 bases between. CDR1 DFQATT and CDR2 SNEGSKA come from the germline V gene (reference sequence). The CDR3 bases are TGCAGTGCTAGAGATCGACGGACAGTGAACACTGAAGCTTTCTTT. This gives the protein CSARDRRTVNTEAFF.

This clonotype was observed a handful of times. The chain links TRBV4-1 to TRBJ2-1; the D gene is possibly TRBD2 (5 bases). Germline values: CDR1 MGHRA, CDR2 YSYEKL. The length of the CDR3 is 14 residues. V lost 2 bases and J lost 8, with 13 bases in between. CDR3 sequence reads: CASSQPKRVDEQFF. The CDR3 coding sequence is TGCGCCAGCAGCCAACCTAAGAGGGTGGATGAGCAGTTCTTC.

This clonotype has a handful of counts. V usage is TRBV6-1 and J usage is TRBJ2-1, with TRBD2 matching over 9 bases. This CDR3 is 16 amino acids long. Germline V gene lookup returns CDR1 MNHNS and CDR2 SASEGT. The ends lost 2 bases at V and 6 bases at J; junction bases unmatched: 8. The CDR3 sequence: CASSELTGLARNEQFF. In nucleotides, the CDR3 is TGTGCCAGCAGTGAACTGACGGGACTAGCCCGCAATGAGCAGTTCTTC.

The gene calls are TRBV3-1 and TRBJ2-1, with TRBD1 matching 7 bases. The CDR3 runs 14 residues. Trimming removed 3 bases from V and 6 bases from J; junction bases left unmatched: 5. The germline V gene encodes CDR1 LGHDT and CDR2 YNNKEL (reference sequence). CDR3 in amino acids: CASSHEAGGNEQFF. DNA of the CDR3: TGTGCCAGCAGCCATGAAGCAGGGGGCAATGAGCAGTTCTTC.

This clonotype has more than one count but fewer than ten. The chain has TRBV29-1 and TRBJ2-3; D is uncertain. V was cut by 3 bases and J by 1 base, with 11 bases left in between. This CDR3 spans 14 amino acids. Germline CDR1 is SQVTM and CDR2 is ANQGSEA. The CDR3 protein is CSVESGFGTDTQYF. For the CDR3, the DNA is TGCAGCGTTGAGTCCGGGTTCGGCACAGATACGCAGTATTTT.

This sequence joins TRBV15 and TRBJ1-4; maybe TRBD1 (6 bases). This CDR3 is built from 19 residues. Germline V gene data show CDR1 as LNHNV and CDR2 as YYDKDF (reference sequence). V lost 0 bases to trimming and J lost 2 bases, with 19 bases between them. The DNA of the CDR3 is TGTGCCACCAGCAGAGATAACGGGGGGGGGCTTGGGACTAATGAAAAACTGTTTTTT. Protein product: CATSRDNGGGLGTNEKLFF.

In this sample, this clonotype turned up many times. One end of the junction fails to match germline, which may point to a read error. The chain recombines TRBV7-9 with TRBJ2-4, with D unclear. Germline CDR1 is SEHNR and CDR2 is FQNEAQ (reference sequence). There are 14 residues in the CDR3. CDR3: CASSLGLAKNIQYF. The CDR3 bases are TGTGCCAGCAGTTTAGGTCTAGCCAAAAACATTCAGTACTTC.

This clonotype was counted between two and nine times. The chain employs TRBV7-2 and TRBJ2-7, with 11 bases matching TRBD2. V was clipped by 4 bases and J by 7 bases; unmatched bases: 12. The CDR3 consists of 16 residues. Per the germline V gene, CDR1 is SGHTA and CDR2 is FQGNSA. CDR3 region: CASSYQALAGGWEQYF. The CDR3 DNA is TGTGCCAGCAGCTATCAGGCCCTAGCGGGGGGATGGGAGCAGTACTTC.

The table lists this clonotype with many counts. The rearrangement links TRBV7-9 to TRBJ2-7; D gene ambiguous. Germline CDR1 is SEHNR and CDR2 is FQNEAQ (reference sequence). Between the trimmed V and J ends, which lost 5 bases and 3 bases, there was a span of 17 bases. The CDR3 totals 15 residues. This chain's CDR3 is CASSPFGQADYEQYF. DNA for the CDR3: TGTGCCAGCAGCCCCTTTGGGCAGGCAGACTACGAGCAGTACTTC.

The chain carries TRBV5-6 and TRBJ1-3; D not resolved. The germline V gene has CDR1 SGHDT and CDR2 YYEEEE. The CDR3 loop spans 13 amino acids. Trimming took 4 bases from V and 4 from J, leaving 9 bases between them. CDR3 nucleotides: TGTGCCAGCAGCATGCGAAGCGGAAACACCATATATTTT. Its translation is CASSMRSGNTIYF.

There are many counts of this clonotype. At one end the junction does not follow the germline gene, possibly because of a read error. The chain joins TRBV7-7 to TRBJ2-3, with 9 bases that match TRBD2. This CDR3 is 15 amino acids long. Germline V gene lookup returns CDR1 SSHAT and CDR2 FNYEAQ (reference sequence). The CDR3 is CASSLGTSLPDTQYF. CDR3 sequence (DNA): TGTGCTAGCAGCCTCGGGACTAGCCTACCAGATACGCAGTATTTT.